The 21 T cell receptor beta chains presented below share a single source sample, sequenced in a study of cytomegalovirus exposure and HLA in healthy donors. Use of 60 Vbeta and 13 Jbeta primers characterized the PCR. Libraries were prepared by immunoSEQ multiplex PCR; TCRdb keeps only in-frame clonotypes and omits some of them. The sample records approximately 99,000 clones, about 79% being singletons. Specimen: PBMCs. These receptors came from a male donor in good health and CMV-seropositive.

Here the CDR3 reads CAWSRGAEAFF. CDR3 sequence (DNA): TGTGCCTGGAGTCGGGGGGCTGAAGCTTTCTTT. This sequence joins TRBV30 and TRBJ1-1; a possible D gene is TRBD1 (5 bases). The CDR3 covers 11 residues. Looked up from germline, CDR1 is GTSNPN and CDR2 is SVGIG (reference sequence). The V end was cut by 2 bases, the J end by 6 bases, with 7 bases between.

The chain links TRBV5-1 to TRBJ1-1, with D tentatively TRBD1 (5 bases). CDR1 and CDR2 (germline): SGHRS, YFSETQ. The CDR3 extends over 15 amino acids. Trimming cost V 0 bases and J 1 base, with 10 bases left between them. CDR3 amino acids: CASSLVGQGNTEAFF. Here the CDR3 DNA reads TGCGCCAGCAGCTTGGTTGGGCAGGGGAACACTGAAGCTTTCTTT. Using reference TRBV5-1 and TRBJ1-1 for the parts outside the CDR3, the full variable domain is KAGVTQTPRYLIKTRGQQVTLSCSPISGHRSVSWYQQTPGQGLQFLFEYFSETQRNKGNFPGRFSGRQFSNSRSEMNVSTLELGDSALYLCASSLVGQGNTEAFFGQGTRLTVV.

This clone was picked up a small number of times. The CDR3 region is CASSLGLLGQETQYF. CDR3 nucleotides: TGTGCCAGCAGCTTAGGCCTACTAGGCCAAGAGACCCAGTACTTC. The rearrangement links TRBV7-9 to TRBJ2-5; D perhaps matches TRBD2 (5 bases). Germline V lookup: CDR1 SEHNR, CDR2 FQNEAQ (reference sequence). The CDR3 spans 15 residues. V lost 1 base and J 1 base, leaving 10 bases between the germline ends.

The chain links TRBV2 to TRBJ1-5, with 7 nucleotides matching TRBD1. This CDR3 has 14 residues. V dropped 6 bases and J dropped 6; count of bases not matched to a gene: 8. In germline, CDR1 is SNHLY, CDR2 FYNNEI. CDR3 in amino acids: CASRTPGGGQPQHF. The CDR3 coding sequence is TGTGCCAGCAGGACCCCAGGGGGAGGTCAGCCCCAGCATTTT.

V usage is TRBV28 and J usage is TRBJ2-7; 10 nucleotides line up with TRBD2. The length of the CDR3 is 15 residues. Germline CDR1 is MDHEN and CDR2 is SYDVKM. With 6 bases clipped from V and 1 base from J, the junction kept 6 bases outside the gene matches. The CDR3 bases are TGTGCCAGCAGCCCTAGCGGGGGCCTGTCCTACGAGCAGTACTTC. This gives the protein CASSPSGGLSYEQYF.

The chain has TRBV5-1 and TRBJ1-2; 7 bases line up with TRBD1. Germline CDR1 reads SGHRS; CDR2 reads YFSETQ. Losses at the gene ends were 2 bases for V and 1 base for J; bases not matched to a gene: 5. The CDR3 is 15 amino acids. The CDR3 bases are TGCGCCAGCAGCTTCGCGGGACAGAGTAACTATGGCTACACCTTC. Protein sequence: CASSFAGQSNYGYTF.

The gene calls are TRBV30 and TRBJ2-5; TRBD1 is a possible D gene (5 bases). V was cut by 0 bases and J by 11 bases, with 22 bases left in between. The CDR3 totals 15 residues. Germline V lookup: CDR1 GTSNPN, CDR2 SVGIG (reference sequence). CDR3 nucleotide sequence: TGTGCCTGGAGTGTAATAATGGCAGGGCCTCTAAGGCAGTACTTC. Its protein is CAWSVIMAGPLRQYF.

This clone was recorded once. Here the CDR3 DNA reads TGTGCCAGTACGGGACAGGGGGCTATACCTGAAGCTTTCTTT. Protein: CASTGQGAIPEAFF. The J gene is TRBJ1-1, the V gene TRBV19, with 12 positions matching TRBD1. V trimming: 7 bases; J trimming: 6 bases; junction bases outside the gene matches: 6. The CDR3 extends over 14 amino acids. CDR1 and CDR2 (germline): LNHDA, SQIVND (reference sequence).

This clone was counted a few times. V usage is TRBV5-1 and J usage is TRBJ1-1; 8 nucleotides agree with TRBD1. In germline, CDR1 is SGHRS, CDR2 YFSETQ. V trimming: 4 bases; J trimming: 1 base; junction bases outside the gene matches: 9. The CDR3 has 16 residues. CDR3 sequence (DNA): TGCGCCAGCAGCCCGTTAAGGACAGGGAAGAACACTGAAGCTTTCTTT. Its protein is CASSPLRTGKNTEAFF.

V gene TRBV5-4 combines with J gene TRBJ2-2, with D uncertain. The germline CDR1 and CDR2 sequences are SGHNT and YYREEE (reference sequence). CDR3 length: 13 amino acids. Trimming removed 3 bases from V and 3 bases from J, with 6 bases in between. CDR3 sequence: CASSSVYTGELFF. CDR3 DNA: TGTGCCAGCAGCTCCGTATACACCGGGGAGCTGTTTTTT.

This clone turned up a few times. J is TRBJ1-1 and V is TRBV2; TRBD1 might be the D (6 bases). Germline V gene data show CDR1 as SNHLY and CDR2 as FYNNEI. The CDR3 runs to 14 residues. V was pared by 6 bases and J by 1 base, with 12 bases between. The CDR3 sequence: CASRVAGENTEAFF. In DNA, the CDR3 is TGTGCCAGCAGGGTGGCAGGGGAGAACACTGAAGCTTTCTTT.

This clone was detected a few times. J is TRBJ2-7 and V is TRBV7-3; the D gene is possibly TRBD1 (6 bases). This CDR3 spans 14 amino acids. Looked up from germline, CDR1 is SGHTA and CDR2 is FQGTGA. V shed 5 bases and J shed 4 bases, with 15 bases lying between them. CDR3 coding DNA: TGTGCCAGCAGCCAGGACAGTACCCAGTACGAGCAGTACTTC. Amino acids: CASSQDSTQYEQYF. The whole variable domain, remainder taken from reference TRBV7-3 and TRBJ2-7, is GAGVSQTPSNKVTEKGKYVELRCDPISGHTALYWYRQSLGQGPEFLIYFQGTGAADDSGLPNDRFFAVRPEGSVSTLKIQRTERGDSAVYLCASSQDSTQYEQYFGPGTRLTVT.

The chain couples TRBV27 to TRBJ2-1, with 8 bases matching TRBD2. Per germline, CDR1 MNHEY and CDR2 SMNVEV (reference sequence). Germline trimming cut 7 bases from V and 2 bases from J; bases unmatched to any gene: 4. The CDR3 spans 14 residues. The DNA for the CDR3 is TGTGCCAGCACCCCAGCGGGGGCCTACAATGAGCAGTTCTTC. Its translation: CASTPAGAYNEQFF.

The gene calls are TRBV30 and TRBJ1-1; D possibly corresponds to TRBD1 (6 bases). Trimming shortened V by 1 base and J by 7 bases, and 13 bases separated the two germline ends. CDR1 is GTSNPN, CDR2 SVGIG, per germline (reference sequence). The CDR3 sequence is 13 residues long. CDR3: CAWSAGQIIEAFF. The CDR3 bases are TGTGCCTGGAGTGCTGGACAGATCATTGAAGCTTTCTTT.

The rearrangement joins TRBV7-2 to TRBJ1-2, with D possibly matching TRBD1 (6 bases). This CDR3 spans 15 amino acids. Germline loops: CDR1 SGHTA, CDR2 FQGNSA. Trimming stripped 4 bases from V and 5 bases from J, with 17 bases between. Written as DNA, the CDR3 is TGTGCCAGCAGCTCCCAGGGACATGAGGGGTATGGCTACACCTTC. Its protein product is CASSSQGHEGYGYTF.

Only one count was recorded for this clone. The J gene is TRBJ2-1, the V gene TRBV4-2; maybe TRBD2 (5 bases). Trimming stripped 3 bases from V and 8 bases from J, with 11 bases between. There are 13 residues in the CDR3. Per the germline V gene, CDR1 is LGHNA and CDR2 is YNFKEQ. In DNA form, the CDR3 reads TGTGCCAGCAGCCAGAGGGTGGGTGATGAGCAGTTCTTC. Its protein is CASSQRVGDEQFF.

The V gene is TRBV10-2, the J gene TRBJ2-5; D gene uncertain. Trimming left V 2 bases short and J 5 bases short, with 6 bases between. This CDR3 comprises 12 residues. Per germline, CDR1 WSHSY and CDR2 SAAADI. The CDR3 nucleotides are TGCGCCAGCAGTGAGCTCGTCGAGACCCAGTACTTC. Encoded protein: CASSELVETQYF.

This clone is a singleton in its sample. The CDR3 sequence is CASRSGVQHEQYF. The CDR3 nucleotides read TGTGCCAGCAGGTCAGGGGTTCAACACGAGCAGTACTTC. The chain carries TRBV6-5 and TRBJ2-7; perhaps TRBD1 as D (6 bases). CDR1 MNHEY and CDR2 SVGAGI come from the germline V gene. V lost 6 bases and J 5 bases, leaving 14 bases between the germline ends. CDR3 size: 13 residues.

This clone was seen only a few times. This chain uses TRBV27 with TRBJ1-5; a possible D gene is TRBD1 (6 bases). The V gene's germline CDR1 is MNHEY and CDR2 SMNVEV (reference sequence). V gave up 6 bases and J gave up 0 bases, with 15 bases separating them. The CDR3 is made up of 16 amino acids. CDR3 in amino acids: CASSPTGKLSNQPQHF. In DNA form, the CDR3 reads TGTGCCAGCAGCCCAACAGGGAAACTTAGCAATCAGCCCCAGCATTTT.

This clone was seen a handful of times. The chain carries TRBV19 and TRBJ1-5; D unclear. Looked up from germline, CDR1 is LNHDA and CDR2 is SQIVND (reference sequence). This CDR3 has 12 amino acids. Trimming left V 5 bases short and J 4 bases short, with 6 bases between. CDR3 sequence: CASSPRNQPQHF. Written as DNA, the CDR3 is TGTGCCAGTAGTCCTCGGAATCAGCCCCAGCATTTT.

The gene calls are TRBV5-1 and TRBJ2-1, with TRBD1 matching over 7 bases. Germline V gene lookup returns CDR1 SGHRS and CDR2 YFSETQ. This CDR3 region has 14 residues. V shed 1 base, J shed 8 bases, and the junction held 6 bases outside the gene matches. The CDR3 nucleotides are TGCGCCAGCAGCTTGTTAGGGGGCCTCGATGAGCAGTTCTTC. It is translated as CASSLLGGLDEQFF.